The 25 T cell receptor beta chains given below trace back to one sample, sequenced in a study of cytomegalovirus exposure and HLA in healthy donors. A multiplex PCR was run with 60 Vbeta primers and 13 Jbeta primers. Clones were sequenced by immunoSEQ multiplex PCR, and TCRdb holds only the in-frame ones, with some missing. The table records about 110,000 clones, more than 65% of them present only once. Sequenced sample: PBMCs. The receptors stem from a boy between 10 and 17 years old in good health and CMV-seronegative.

The genes are TRBV5-4 and TRBJ1-1; D might be TRBD1 (5 bases). Germline V gene sequence: CDR1 SGHNT, CDR2 YYREEE (reference sequence). V lost 5 bases and J 6 bases, leaving 17 bases between the germline ends. The CDR3 has 14 residues. The CDR3 loop is CASRGGSEAPEAFF. The CDR3 bases are TGTGCCAGCAGGGGGGGGTCGGAGGCCCCTGAAGCTTTCTTT.

The count of this clone is one. The chain carries TRBV7-3 and TRBJ2-3, with 7 bases aligning to TRBD1. V gave up 3 bases and J gave up 5 bases; unmatched junction bases: 5. The CDR3 runs 14 residues. The germline V gene has CDR1 SGHTA and CDR2 FQGTGA. Written as DNA, the CDR3 is TGTGCCAGCAGCTTTGATCACAGGGGAGATACGCAGTATTTT. Translating it yields CASSFDHRGDTQYF. The full variable domain, completed using reference TRBV7-3 and TRBJ2-3, is GAGVSQTPSNKVTEKGKYVELRCDPISGHTALYWYRQSLGQGPEFLIYFQGTGAADDSGLPNDRFFAVRPEGSVSTLKIQRTERGDSAVYLCASSFDHRGDTQYFGPGTRLTVL.

This chain uses TRBV19 with TRBJ2-7; 9 nucleotides agree with TRBD1. This CDR3 is 14 amino acids long. The V segment lost 6 bases and the J segment 0 bases; nucleotides outside the gene matches: 3. Germline assignment: CDR1 LNHDA and CDR2 SQIVND (reference sequence). The CDR3 DNA is TGTGCCAGTAGCTCGACAGGGGGCTCCTACGAGCAGTACTTC. Translated: CASSSTGGSYEQYF.

The rearrangement links TRBV14 to TRBJ2-3; D is perhaps TRBD2 (5 bases). The CDR3 is 13 residues long. V gave up 2 bases and J gave up 9 bases, with 12 bases separating them. Germline V lookup: CDR1 SGHDN, CDR2 FVKESK. CDR3 DNA sequence: TGTGCCAGCAGCCAAACTGACTACTTCACGCAGTATTTT. Its protein is CASSQTDYFTQYF.

CDR3 DNA: TGCGCCAGCAGCCCCACAGGGTCGGCGGGCGGCTACACCTTC. Amino acids: CASSPTGSAGGYTF. V and J are TRBV5-1 and TRBJ1-2; possible D gene TRBD1, 6 bases. V was trimmed by 4 bases and J by 8 bases, leaving 18 bases between them. The CDR3 loop spans 14 amino acids. Germline assignment: CDR1 SGHRS and CDR2 YFSETQ.

Regarding this clone: The conserved closing phenylalanine or tryptophan is absent in this CDR3, likely reflecting a read error. This chain links TRBV2 with TRBJ1-5, with no clear D. Trimming pared 4 bases from V and 0 bases from J, leaving 7 bases between. Germline CDR1 and CDR2: SNHLY and FYNNEI. This CDR3 has 14 amino acids. CDR3 amino acids: CASSAVYSNQPQHV. For the CDR3, the DNA is TGTGCCAGCAGTGCCGTTTATAGCAATCAGCCCCAGCATGTT.

This clone showed up just a few times. The chain carries TRBV29-1 and TRBJ1-3; D perhaps matches TRBD1 (5 bases). Germline CDR1 SQVTM, CDR2 ANQGSEA. The CDR3 length is 16 residues. V dropped 0 bases and J dropped 2 bases, with 14 bases sitting between them. CDR3 in amino acids: CSVEDWDWATGNTIYF. The CDR3 DNA reads as TGCAGCGTTGAAGATTGGGACTGGGCTACTGGAAACACCATATATTTT.

This clone was counted only a few times. This chain connects TRBV5-6 to TRBJ2-4; D is perhaps TRBD1 (5 bases). Germline loops: CDR1 SGHDT, CDR2 YYEEEE. This CDR3 comprises 12 residues. The V end was cut by 1 base, the J end by 6 bases, with 5 bases between. In nucleotides, the CDR3 is TGTGCCAGCAGCTTGAGGGGAAACATTCAGTACTTC. It yields the protein CASSLRGNIQYF.

The CDR3 reads CASSTRTGRSGYTF. The CDR3 nucleotides are TGTGCCAGTAGTACCCGGACAGGAAGGTCGGGCTACACCTTC. V is TRBV19 and J is TRBJ1-2; TRBD1 matches 7 bases. Germline V CDR1 and CDR2: LNHDA, SQIVND (reference sequence). After removal of 4 bases from V and 8 bases from J, the junction contained 10 bases not matched to a gene. The CDR3 extends over 14 amino acids.

In regard to this clone: The conserved phenylalanine or tryptophan normally closing the CDR3 is absent here, so this likely arose from a read error. The CDR3 region has the DNA TGTGCCAGCAGCCGCGCGGGAGCACGAACCTACGAGCAGTACCTC. Protein product: CASSRAGARTYEQYL. V and J are TRBV7-8 and TRBJ2-7, with 7 bases that match TRBD2. With 5 bases clipped from V and 2 bases from J, the junction kept 9 bases outside the gene matches. CDR3 length: 15 residues. Germline CDR1 reads SGHVS; CDR2 reads FQNEAQ.

This chain uses TRBV5-6 with TRBJ2-5; 10 bases line up with TRBD1. The CDR3 has 16 amino acids. Germline lookup yields CDR1 SGHDT and CDR2 YYEEEE. V lost 1 base, J lost 7 bases, and 10 bases stayed unmatched. The CDR3 spells CASSLQPGQGLWTQYF. The CDR3 DNA reads as TGTGCCAGCAGCTTGCAACCGGGACAGGGGCTATGGACCCAGTACTTC.

The chain carries TRBV20-1 and TRBJ2-7, with D unresolved. With 4 bases removed from V and 4 bases from J, the gap between germline ends came to 5 bases. Germline V gene data show CDR1 as DFQATT and CDR2 as SNEGSKA (reference sequence). This CDR3 contains 10 residues. CDR3 DNA: TGCAGTGCTACTCCGTACGAGCAGTACTTC. This encodes CSATPYEQYF.

In its sample, this clone was seen a few times. This rearrangement joins TRBV6-1 to TRBJ2-1, with TRBD1 identical over 7 bases. This CDR3 has 13 amino acids. Germline V gene lookup returns CDR1 MNHNS and CDR2 SASEGT. V gave up 8 bases and J gave up 2 bases; unmatched junction bases: 3. CDR3 in amino acids: CASATGPYNEQFF. Written as DNA, the CDR3 is TGTGCCAGCGCGACAGGGCCCTACAATGAGCAGTTCTTC.

The chain employs TRBV19 and TRBJ2-1; the D is unclear. Trimming removed 5 bases at V and 0 bases at J, with 11 bases between. CDR3 length: 15 amino acids. The germline gives CDR1 LNHDA, CDR2 SQIVND (reference sequence). The CDR3 here is CASSPLDFSYNEQFF. CDR3 nucleotide sequence: TGTGCCAGTAGTCCTCTCGACTTCTCCTACAATGAGCAGTTCTTC. Full variable domain (remainder filled in from reference TRBV19 and TRBJ2-1): DGGITQSPKYLFRKEGQNVTLSCEQNLNHDAMYWYRQDPGQGLRLIYYSQIVNDFQKGDIAEGYSVSREKKESFPLTVTSAQKNPTAFYLCASSPLDFSYNEQFFGPGTRLTVL.

The J gene is TRBJ1-1, the V gene TRBV20-1; D call uncertain. The CDR3 extends over 10 amino acids. Germline CDR1 is DFQATT and CDR2 is SNEGSKA (reference sequence). Trimming shortened V by 8 bases and J by 6 bases, and 10 bases separated the two germline ends. CDR3 amino acids: CSPLAPEAFF. CDR3 bases: TGCAGTCCCCTAGCCCCTGAAGCTTTCTTT.

The CDR3 DNA reads TGTGCCAGCAGCCCCAGGGACAGGAGCTCTGGAAACACCATATATTTT. Translated: CASSPRDRSSGNTIYF. V is TRBV9 and J is TRBJ1-3, with 8 bases lining up with TRBD1. The germline V gene has CDR1 SGDLS and CDR2 YYNGEE. Trimming removed 4 bases from V and 0 bases from J; junction bases left unmatched: 6. The CDR3 has 16 amino acids. The whole variable domain, filled in from reference TRBV9 and TRBJ1-3, reads DSGVTQTPKHLITATGQRVTLRCSPRSGDLSVYWYQQSLDQGLQFLIQYYNGEERAKGNILERFSAQQFPDLHSELNLSSLELGDSALYFCASSPRDRSSGNTIYFGEGSWLTVV.

This clone has just a few counts. The V and J genes are TRBV25-1 and TRBJ2-5; 7 positions match TRBD1. TRBJ2-7 explains the end of the DNA better; the J call may be wrong. The length of the CDR3 is 13 residues. Germline CDR1 reads MGHDK; CDR2 reads SYGVNS. CDR3 amino acids: CASRATGTYEQYF. The CDR3 nucleotides are TGTGCCAGCAGAGCGACAGGGACCTACGAGCAGTACTTC.

The chain combines TRBV7-6 with TRBJ1-2; TRBD1 is a possible D gene (6 bases). CDR1 and CDR2 from the germline V gene are SGHVS and FNYEAQ. Between the trimmed V and J ends, which lost 4 bases and 6 bases, there was a span of 18 bases. The CDR3 is made up of 15 amino acids. The CDR3 DNA reads as TGTGCCAGCAGCTACAGGGTCAGAGAGGTGGATGGCTACACCTTC. It codes for CASSYRVREVDGYTF.

The V call is TRBV6-5, the J call TRBJ2-1; maybe TRBD1 (6 bases). This CDR3 comprises 14 residues. With 2 bases removed from V and 12 bases from J, the gap between germline ends came to 17 bases. Per germline, CDR1 MNHEY and CDR2 SVGAGI. CDR3 region: CASSYTTGQGVQFF. In DNA, the CDR3 is TGTGCCAGCAGTTACACCACGGGACAAGGGGTGCAGTTCTTC.

The chain joins TRBV10-2 to TRBJ2-7; 12 bases fit TRBD2. J gave up 3 bases and V 8 bases, and 20 bases lay outside the gene matches. Germline loops: CDR1 WSHSY, CDR2 SAAADI. CDR3 length: 19 residues. CDR3 amino acids: CASLGGAATSGRNFYEQYF. The CDR3 DNA sequence: TGCGCCAGCCTAGGGGGAGCTGCGACTAGCGGGAGAAATTTCTACGAGCAGTACTTC.

The chain links TRBV5-4 to TRBJ2-1; 7 bases are a match to TRBD1. There are 15 residues in the CDR3. V lost 4 bases and J lost 2; bases outside the gene matches: 6. Germline V gives CDR1 SGHNT, CDR2 YYREEE (reference sequence). As DNA, the CDR3 is TGTGCCAGCAGCCGTTGGGACAGCGCCTACAATGAGCAGTTCTTC. This gives the protein CASSRWDSAYNEQFF.

This sequence joins TRBV7-3 and TRBJ2-1, with D uncertain. Germline V gives CDR1 SGHTA, CDR2 FQGTGA. V shed 2 bases and J shed 0 bases, with 8 bases lying between them. The CDR3 has 15 amino acids. DNA for the CDR3: TGTGCCAGCAGCTTAGACTGGAGCTCCTACAATGAGCAGTTCTTC. Translated, it gives CASSLDWSSYNEQFF.

In this sample, this clone turned up a few times. The chain employs TRBV30 and TRBJ1-1, with a weak D call TRBD1 (6 bases). The germline V gene encodes CDR1 GTSNPN and CDR2 SVGIG (reference sequence). The CDR3 contains 13 residues. Between the trimmed V and J ends, which lost 1 base and 5 bases, there was a span of 11 bases. Here the CDR3 DNA reads TGTGCCTGGAGTGGGACAGTGAGGACTGAAGCTTTCTTT. Its translation: CAWSGTVRTEAFF.

The chain combines TRBV5-1 with TRBJ1-4; 8 bases line up with TRBD1. The CDR3 has 14 residues. CDR1 is SGHRS and CDR2 is YFSETQ in the germline V gene. With V trimmed by 4 bases and J by 8 bases, 7 bases remained unmatched. CDR3 loop: CASSLTTGGEKLFF. The CDR3 DNA sequence: TGCGCCAGCAGCCTCACCACAGGGGGGGAAAAACTGTTTTTT.

The chain employs TRBV30 and TRBJ1-3; tentatively, D is TRBD1 (5 bases). Trimming took 0 bases from V and 3 from J, leaving 9 bases between them. Germline V gene lookup returns CDR1 GTSNPN and CDR2 SVGIG (reference sequence). The CDR3 consists of 14 residues. CDR3 coding DNA: TGTGCCTGGAGTGTGGGGGGGTTTGGAAACACCATATATTTT. Translating gives CAWSVGGFGNTIYF.